This T cell receptor beta chain was recorded in a study of technical replicates of blood from a few donors (dated by TCRdb to the late 2010s). The CDR3, cysteine through phenylalanine, is 14 amino acids long. CDR3 DNA is the only sequence kept; it has 42 bases, read in frame from the first base. Via the germline V gene (reference sequence), CDR1 is MNHEY and CDR2 SMNVEV. V is pruned by 6 bases and J by 8 bases, leaving 5 bases of the junction without a gene match. The library came from the immunoSEQ multiplex PCR assay. TCRdb limited this immuneACCESS table to in-frame rearrangements with V and J called. A share of clones is missing; checked studies link under half to unresolved V genes, and the rest is unexplained. This sample comprises approximately 82,000 clones, roughly 94% of them detected only once. About 0.25% of the sample is held by the ten biggest clonotypes. Turning to this clone: The target of this receptor is not known. Per-base qualities were not stored, and no clone one base away is much larger.

The source is a human donor in good health. The chain was built from TRBV27 and TRBJ2-1; 12 nucleotides in the junction match TRBD2. The sample comprised T cells isolated from PBMCs. The DNA sequence follows: TGTGCCAGCAGGACTAGCGGGAGTCTGGATGAGCAGTTCTTC. Its amino acids are CASRTSGSLDEQFF.